The entry below describes one T cell receptor beta chain. Its antigen is not known. How the authors handled the data: Junction-only sequences produced by ImmunoSEQ had no quality scores, so filtering differed. Generated by immunoSEQ multiplex PCR, the TCRdb table keeps only in-frame clones and is missing some. The V and J calls and clone size come from that table; D and trimming were worked out from the DNA. Here the sample spans over a million clones, roughly 70% being singletons. Adult donors, all healthy and HIV-negative, had no recent acute infections or vaccinations. The source of the sample is a study of shared clonotypes between healthy human individuals. In the study overall: Plates per donor: three CD4 naive, three CD4 memory, two CD8 naive, one CD8 memory.

Study results and limitations: Researchers sampled blood only, noting tissue repertoires likely differ.

The receptor's source is a man between 18 and 29 years old in good health. The specimen sequenced was memory CD4+ T cells sorted from blood. Subset meaning: CD45RA-negative fraction.

The CDR3 spells CASSPRHYGYEQYF. In DNA, the CDR3 is TGTGCCAGCAGTCCCCGACATTATGGGTACGAGCAGTACTTC. V gene TRBV6-5 combines with J gene TRBJ2-7, with no clear D. Trimming removed 5 bases from V and 4 bases from J, with 15 bases in between. The CDR3 is 14 residues long. CDR1 MNHEY and CDR2 SVGAGI come from the germline V gene.